This entry lists 20 T cell receptor beta chains sequenced from one sample in a study of cytomegalovirus exposure and HLA in healthy donors. Some clones are missing from TCRdb's copy, which holds only in-frame ones; the method was immunoSEQ multiplex PCR. The sample contains just under 75,000 clones, 94% of which appear only once. The sample consisted of PBMCs. These TCRs come from a woman aged 18-35 years in good health and CMV-seropositive.

J is TRBJ2-7 and V is TRBV2; 7 bases map to TRBD1. The CDR3 contains 13 residues. V lost 7 bases to trimming and J lost 8 bases; unmatched junction nucleotides: 11. Germline CDR1 is SNHLY and CDR2 is FYNNEI. This chain's CDR3 is CASIRTGVGKQYF. The CDR3 DNA follows: TGTGCCAGCATACGAACAGGGGTGGGAAAGCAGTACTTC.

V usage is TRBV7-9 and J usage is TRBJ2-7; D might be TRBD2 (7 bases). The V gene lost 5 bases and the J gene lost 2 bases, with 19 bases spanning the gap. Germline V gene sequence: CDR1 SEHNR, CDR2 FQNEAQ (reference sequence). The CDR3 is made up of 16 amino acids. The CDR3 DNA reads TGTGCCAGCAGCGCCGCAAAGGGGGGGTCAGCCTACGAGCAGTACTTC. It encodes CASSAAKGGSAYEQYF.

This clone was seen a single time. V gene TRBV11-2 combines with J gene TRBJ2-1; TRBD2 matches 8 bases. The V segment lost 5 bases and the J segment 5 bases; nucleotides outside the gene matches: 5. From germline, CDR1 is SGHAT and CDR2 FQNNGV. This CDR3 comprises 14 residues. CDR3 DNA sequence: TGTGCCAGCAGCGGGGGACTAGTAGACAATGAGCAGTTCTTC. Translating gives CASSGGLVDNEQFF.

The chain joins TRBV14 to TRBJ1-5; tentatively, D is TRBD1 (5 bases). The V end was cut by 0 bases, the J end by 4 bases, with 16 bases between. Germline assignment: CDR1 SGHDN and CDR2 FVKESK. CDR3 length equals 17 residues. The DNA of the CDR3 is TGTGCCAGCAGCCAAGACAGGGCCGCATCGGAAAATCAGCCCCAGCATTTT. Protein: CASSQDRAASENQPQHF.

The chain combines TRBV4-1 with TRBJ1-5; D is perhaps TRBD1 (6 bases). Trimming pared 4 bases from V and 1 base from J, leaving 14 bases between. Germline CDR1 reads MGHRA; CDR2 reads YSYEKL. The CDR3 contains 16 residues. In DNA form, the CDR3 reads TGCGCCAGCAGCCCTAGGGGGGGGCTAAGCAATCAGCCCCAGCATTTT. This gives the protein CASSPRGGLSNQPQHF.

This clone has just a few counts. The chain's CDR3 is CASSQRVQLNTEAFF. The CDR3 DNA is TGTGCCAGCAGCCAGAGAGTACAGCTGAACACTGAAGCTTTCTTT. The rearrangement uses TRBV28 and TRBJ1-1; D is uncertain. V was shortened by 6 bases and J by 0 bases, with 14 bases between the two germline ends. Germline V CDR1 and CDR2: MDHEN, SYDVKM. The CDR3 is made up of 15 amino acids.

The V gene is TRBV27, the J gene TRBJ2-3; no clear D. This CDR3 comprises 12 residues. V was cut by 5 bases and J by 0 bases, with 3 bases left in between. Germline V gene lookup returns CDR1 MNHEY and CDR2 SMNVEV (reference sequence). The CDR3 region has the DNA TGTGCCAGCAGTCCGAGCACAGATACGCAGTATTTT. Amino acids: CASSPSTDTQYF.

V and J are TRBV2 and TRBJ1-5; TRBD1 is a possible D gene (5 bases). This CDR3 region has 14 residues. The germline gives CDR1 SNHLY, CDR2 FYNNEI. V was pared by 1 base and J by 6 bases, with 10 bases between. The DNA of the CDR3 is TGTGCCAGCAGTGAAGACAGGCTTAGTCAGCCCCAGCATTTT. Translated: CASSEDRLSQPQHF.

The rearrangement links TRBV2 to TRBJ2-5; 11 nucleotides align to TRBD2. CDR1 and CDR2 (germline): SNHLY, FYNNEI. There are 15 residues in the CDR3. The ends lost 7 bases at V and 12 bases at J; junction bases unmatched: 16. CDR3 protein: CASTGSSLAGGLKYF. DNA of the CDR3: TGTGCCAGCACGGGCTCCAGCCTAGCGGGGGGACTCAAGTACTTC.

The rearrangement uses TRBV27 and TRBJ1-2; 7 bases match TRBD1. Germline V lookup: CDR1 MNHEY, CDR2 SMNVEV (reference sequence). V lost 1 base, J lost 7 bases, and 12 bases stayed unmatched. This CDR3 comprises 16 residues. In DNA, the CDR3 is TGTGCCAGCAGTTTATGGCGAGGGGGCGCCTTTTCTGGCTACACCTTC. This gives the protein CASSLWRGGAFSGYTF.

J is TRBJ2-7 and V is TRBV6-1, with 7 bases matching TRBD1. Germline assignment: CDR1 MNHNS and CDR2 SASEGT. J was trimmed by 3 bases and V by 2 bases; bases with no gene match: 7. This CDR3 is built from 15 residues. The CDR3 DNA sequence: TGTGCCAGCAGTGAACGGGCAGGGGGAAGCTACGAGCAGTACTTC. Translated, it gives CASSERAGGSYEQYF.

The chain uses TRBV2 and TRBJ2-7; D ambiguous. The CDR3 is 14 residues long. CDR1 and CDR2 from the germline V gene are SNHLY and FYNNEI. The V end was cut by 8 bases, the J end by 6 bases, with 20 bases between. In DNA form, the CDR3 reads TGTGCCAGCTCGTCAACCTCATCTAGAGGCGAGCAGTACTTC. Residues: CASSSTSSRGEQYF.

The V and J genes are TRBV5-8 and TRBJ1-6, with 7 bases identical to TRBD1. The CDR3 is 14 residues long. The V segment lost 2 bases and the J segment 8 bases; nucleotides outside the gene matches: 4. In germline, CDR1 is SGHTS, CDR2 YDEGEE. In DNA, the CDR3 is TGTGCCAGCAGCTTAAGGGGGCGCGATTCACCCCTCCACTTT. It translates to CASSLRGRDSPLHF.

The rearrangement joins TRBV7-2 to TRBJ2-6; possible D gene TRBD2, 6 bases. The V end lost 5 bases, the J end lost 3 bases, and 11 bases lay between the germline ends. The germline V gene has CDR1 SGHTA and CDR2 FQGNSA. This CDR3 is built from 15 residues. The CDR3 nucleotides read TGTGCCAGCAGCCTCGGGACTCATGGGGCCAACGTCCTGACTTTC. Translating gives CASSLGTHGANVLTF. Full variable domain (remainder filled in from reference TRBV7-2 and TRBJ2-6): GAGVSQSPSNKVTEKGKDVELRCDPISGHTALYWYRQSLGQGLEFLIYFQGNSAPDKSGLPSDRFSAERTGGSVSTLTIQRTQQEDSAVYLCASSLGTHGANVLTFGAGSRLTVL.

This chain uses TRBV7-2 with TRBJ2-1; the D is unclear. CDR3 length: 12 residues. Germline values: CDR1 SGHTA, CDR2 FQGNSA. The V gene lost 5 bases and the J gene lost 9 bases, with 11 bases spanning the gap. The CDR3 DNA sequence: TGTGCCAGCAGCACCGATTTCGGTGAGCAGTTCTTC. Its protein product is CASSTDFGEQFF.

V is TRBV7-9 and J is TRBJ2-1, with 12 bases identical to TRBD1. There are 15 residues in the CDR3. Germline trimming cut 7 bases from V and 6 bases from J; bases unmatched to any gene: 7. In germline, CDR1 is SEHNR, CDR2 FQNEAQ (reference sequence). The CDR3: CASNSRDRGRNEQFF. For the CDR3, the DNA is TGTGCCAGCAACTCTCGGGACAGGGGGCGCAATGAGCAGTTCTTC.

This clone has just a few counts. The V gene is TRBV7-6, the J gene TRBJ2-3; TRBD2 might be the D (6 bases). Germline loops: CDR1 SGHVS, CDR2 FNYEAQ. The CDR3 runs to 16 residues. V dropped 1 base and J dropped 2 bases, with 13 bases sitting between them. The DNA for the CDR3 is TGTGCCAGCAGCTTAGGCCTCGGGGGACTCACAGATACGCAGTATTTT. Residues: CASSLGLGGLTDTQYF.

In this sample, this clone turned up once. CDR3 in DNA: TGTGCCAGCAGACATATAAGGAGATGGGGCACAGATACGCAGTATTTT. Translated: CASRHIRRWGTDTQYF. The chain carries TRBV27 and TRBJ2-3; unclear D gene. V was pared by 6 bases and J by 1 base, with 17 bases between. The CDR3 covers 16 residues. Looked up from germline, CDR1 is MNHEY and CDR2 is SMNVEV (reference sequence).

Only one count was recorded for this clone. The CDR3 DNA is TGTGCCAGCTCGGACAGACGAAATCAGCCCCAGCATTTT. The encoded protein is CASSDRRNQPQHF. This chain connects TRBV2 to TRBJ1-5, with a tentative D call TRBD1 (6 bases). Germline V gene data show CDR1 as SNHLY and CDR2 as FYNNEI. Trimming shortened V by 8 bases and J by 4 bases, and 12 bases separated the two germline ends. The CDR3 is 13 residues long.

This chain connects TRBV9 to TRBJ2-2; no reliable D call. Germline V gives CDR1 SGDLS, CDR2 YYNGEE. This CDR3 is 18 amino acids long. Trimming left V 0 bases short and J 4 bases short, with 19 bases between. The CDR3 sequence: CASSVGRAGTSGTGELFF. The CDR3 DNA is TGTGCCAGCAGCGTAGGAAGAGCAGGTACATCAGGCACCGGGGAGCTGTTTTTT.